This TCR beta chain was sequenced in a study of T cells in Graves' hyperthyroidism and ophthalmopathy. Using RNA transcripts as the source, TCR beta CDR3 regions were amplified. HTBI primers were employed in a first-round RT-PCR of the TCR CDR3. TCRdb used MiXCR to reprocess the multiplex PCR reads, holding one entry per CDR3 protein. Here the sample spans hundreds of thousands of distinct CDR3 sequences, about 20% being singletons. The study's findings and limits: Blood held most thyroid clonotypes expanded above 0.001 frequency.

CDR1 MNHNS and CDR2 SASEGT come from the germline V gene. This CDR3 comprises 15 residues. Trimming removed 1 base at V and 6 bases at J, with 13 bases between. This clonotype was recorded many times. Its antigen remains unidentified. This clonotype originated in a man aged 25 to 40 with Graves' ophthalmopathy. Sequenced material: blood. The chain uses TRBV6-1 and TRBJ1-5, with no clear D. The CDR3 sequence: CASSEGSPTRQPQHF. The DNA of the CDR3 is TGTGCCAGCAGTGAAGGGTCTCCCACTCGTCAGCCCCAGCATTTT.